This TCR beta chain was sequenced during a study of human T cells and chemical hapten exposure. Across the whole study: How much TCR each sample yielded varied, mostly because pooled library volumes differed slightly.

This clonotype was detected only a few times. TCRdb reprocessed the RACE reads with MiXCR, giving one entry per CDR3 protein. The sample has some 77,000 distinct CDR3 sequences; around 9.3% are singletons. CDR3 length: 16 amino acids. Germline trimming cut 6 bases from V and 0 bases from J; bases unmatched to any gene: 8. Germline V gene data show CDR1 as MNHNY and CDR2 as SVGAGI (reference sequence). Time point indicated: healthy volunteer bleed at 6 weeks. Someone pulled total RNA out of unfractionated whole blood. The source is a female donor in good health. Some clones in this sample may be carry-over from other donors' samples. The specimen was whole blood. V is TRBV6-6 and J is TRBJ2-7; 10 positions agree with TRBD2. Written as DNA, the CDR3 is TGTGCCAGCAGCCGGGGACTAGCGACACACTCCTACGAGCAGTACTTC. Residues: CASSRGLATHSYEQYF.